A selection of T cell receptor beta chains follows, all from one sample in a study of metastatic and nonmetastatic thyroid tumors. Using MiXCR, TCRdb reanalyzed the PCR reads. Here the sample spans tens of thousands of clones, roughly a sixth being singletons. Source material: tumor tissue. The receptors derive from a female donor with papillary thyroid cancer or a benign thyroid nodule (not recorded which). Some clones in this sample may be carry-over from other donors' samples. CDR3s include the opening cysteine and the closing phenylalanine or tryptophan. Rows may omit the clone size; those that give it use once, few, many or a size class.

J gene: .
CDR3 length: 16
clone size: few
V gene: TRBV28
CDR3 protein: CASSGWTRYTTDTQHF

J gene: TRBJ2-1
CDR3 length: 16
clone size: many
V gene: TRBV5-4
CDR3 protein: CASSLALARVGNEQFF

J gene: TRBJ2-1
CDR3 length: 16
clone size: many
V gene: TRBV20-1
CDR3 protein: CSASTPRGLAGGGQFF

J gene: TRBJ2-7
CDR3 length: 15
clone size: .
V gene: TRBV11-2
CDR3 protein: CASSLDPGGYYEQYF

J gene: TRBJ2-3
CDR3 length: 13
clone size: many
V gene: TRBV5-1
CDR3 protein: CASSLMVTDTQYF

J gene: TRBJ2-3
CDR3 length: 14
clone size: few
V gene: TRBV6-2/TRBV6-3
CDR3 protein: CASSQSSPSDTQYF

J gene: TRBJ2-1
CDR3 length: 15
clone size: many
V gene: TRBV6-2/TRBV6-3
CDR3 protein: CASSLTSAGFDEQFF

J gene: TRBJ2-1
CDR3 length: 13
clone size: few
V gene: TRBV6-1
CDR3 protein: CASMRWAYNEQFF

J gene: TRBJ1-5
CDR3 length: 13
clone size: many
V gene: TRBV10-1
CDR3 protein: CASSLAGTEPQHF

J gene: TRBJ1-1
CDR3 length: 14
clone size: many
V gene: TRBV19
CDR3 protein: CASRDGQLNTEAFF

J gene: TRBJ1-5
CDR3 length: 13
clone size: medium-sized
V gene: TRBV2
CDR3 protein: CASSAGLNQPQHF

J gene: TRBJ1-2
CDR3 length: 15
clone size: many
V gene: TRBV5-4
CDR3 protein: CASSLFSGLFYGYTF

J gene: TRBJ2-1
CDR3 length: 15
clone size: .
V gene: TRBV6-1
CDR3 protein: CASMPGGASYNEQFF

J gene: TRBJ1-1
CDR3 length: 18
clone size: .
V gene: TRBV4-1
CDR3 protein: CASIPPLWRGGMNTEAFF

J gene: TRBJ2-2
CDR3 length: 12
clone size: .
V gene: TRBV3-1
CDR3 protein: CASSQESGELFF

J gene: TRBJ2-3
CDR3 length: 14
clone size: few
V gene: TRBV6-5
CDR3 protein: CASSSSTGTDTRYF

J gene: TRBJ2-1
CDR3 length: 13
clone size: medium-sized
V gene: TRBV19
CDR3 protein: CASSVRQGYEQFF

J gene: TRBJ1-2
CDR3 length: 14
clone size: many
V gene: TRBV11-2
CDR3 protein: CASSLDLRNYGYTF

J gene: TRBJ2-2
CDR3 length: 17
clone size: many
V gene: TRBV3-1
CDR3 protein: CASSQFSSGRGHGELFF

J gene: TRBJ2-1
CDR3 length: 13
clone size: many
V gene: TRBV5-6
CDR3 protein: CASSRTGVNEQFF

J gene: TRBJ1-3
CDR3 length: 15
clone size: few
V gene: TRBV6-1
CDR3 protein: CASSDLQGSGNTIYF

J gene: TRBJ2-1
CDR3 length: 16
clone size: .
V gene: TRBV6-1
CDR3 protein: CASRGPGLPGANEQFF

J gene: TRBJ1-2
CDR3 length: 14
clone size: .
V gene: TRBV20-1
CDR3 protein: CSATPPATRTGYTF

J gene: TRBJ2-2
CDR3 length: 15
clone size: many
V gene: TRBV15
CDR3 protein: CATSRDRSGTGELFF

J gene: TRBJ2-7
CDR3 length: 14
clone size: many
V gene: TRBV7-6
CDR3 protein: CASSLAIQTYEQYF

J gene: TRBJ2-1
CDR3 length: 13
clone size: many
V gene: TRBV30
CDR3 protein: CAYIGQGRNEQFF

J gene: TRBJ2-1
CDR3 length: 12
clone size: .
V gene: TRBV5-1
CDR3 protein: CASSLWADPLFF

J gene: TRBJ1-2
CDR3 length: 13
clone size: many
V gene: TRBV12-3/TRBV12-4
CDR3 protein: CASTSTGFYGYTF